Below are 30 T cell receptor beta chains sequenced from a single sample in a study of cytomegalovirus exposure and HLA in healthy donors. PCR primers comprised 60 Vbeta and 13 Jbeta primers. Assay: immunoSEQ multiplex PCR; the TCRdb copy retains only in-frame clones and omits some. Among tens of thousands of clones listed, about 83% were seen once. The sample comprised PBMCs. Source of these receptors: a man in his thirties or forties in good health and CMV-seronegative.

The gene calls are TRBV5-4 and TRBJ2-7, with D perhaps TRBD2 (7 bases). This CDR3 has 15 residues. CDR1 and CDR2 (germline): SGHNT, YYREEE (reference sequence). V shed 4 bases and J shed 1 base, with 15 bases lying between them. CDR3 DNA: TGTGCCAGCAGCCTGGGAGGGGGGGCGTCCTACGAGCAGTACTTC. Its protein is CASSLGGGASYEQYF.

This clone was detected once. The J gene is TRBJ1-2, the V gene TRBV9; unclear D gene. The CDR3 length is 13 residues. With 0 bases removed from V and 6 bases from J, the gap between germline ends came to 9 bases. Per the germline V gene, CDR1 is SGDLS and CDR2 is YYNGEE. This CDR3 is CASSVGLEHGYTF. The DNA for the CDR3 is TGTGCCAGCAGCGTAGGTCTGGAGCATGGCTACACCTTC. Combining the CDR3 with reference TRBV9 and TRBJ1-2 gives the whole variable domain DSGVTQTPKHLITATGQRVTLRCSPRSGDLSVYWYQQSLDQGLQFLIQYYNGEERAKGNILERFSAQQFPDLHSELNLSSLELGDSALYFCASSVGLEHGYTFGSGTRLTVV.

This CDR3 reads CASSRDTIYTGELFF. The CDR3 DNA reads TGTGCCAGTAGCCGGGACACCATATACACCGGGGAGCTGTTTTTT. V gene TRBV19 combines with J gene TRBJ2-2, with D possibly being TRBD1 (6 bases). Trimming pared 6 bases from V and 3 bases from J, leaving 14 bases between. This CDR3 is built from 15 residues. Germline-derived CDR1 and CDR2 are LNHDA and SQIVND (reference sequence).

This clone was found once. The chain couples TRBV5-4 to TRBJ1-2, with D maybe TRBD1 (6 bases). The V end lost 0 bases, the J end lost 6 bases, and 21 bases lay between the germline ends. Germline values: CDR1 SGHNT, CDR2 YYREEE (reference sequence). The CDR3 has 17 residues. The CDR3 DNA reads TGTGCCAGCAGCTTGGCTTTTCGACAGGTAGGGGATGATGGCTACACCTTC. Protein: CASSLAFRQVGDDGYTF.

The chain combines TRBV18 with TRBJ2-5, with D possibly being TRBD1 (6 bases). The V and J ends lost 3 bases and 5 bases respectively, with 7 bases between them. The CDR3 covers 12 residues. The germline V gene encodes CDR1 KGHSH and CDR2 LQKENI. CDR3 sequence reads: CASSPQGETQYF. In nucleotides, the CDR3 is TGTGCCAGCTCACCCCAGGGGGAGACCCAGTACTTC.

The chain combines TRBV6-5 with TRBJ2-7; maybe TRBD1 (5 bases). The CDR3 has 14 amino acids. V dropped 2 bases and J dropped 0 bases, with 8 bases sitting between them. CDR1 MNHEY and CDR2 SVGAGI come from the germline V gene. This CDR3 reads CASSYNRYSYEQYF. Written as DNA, the CDR3 is TGTGCCAGCAGTTACAACAGGTACTCCTACGAGCAGTACTTC.

The rearrangement joins TRBV15 to TRBJ1-4, with D possibly TRBD1 on 5 matching bases. The CDR3 contains 14 residues. V was cut by 4 bases and J by 8 bases, with 14 bases left in between. Germline-derived CDR1 and CDR2 are LNHNV and YYDKDF (reference sequence). DNA for the CDR3: TGTGCCACCAGCACGCGTCCAGGGCGGGAAAAACTGTTTTTT. Its protein is CATSTRPGREKLFF.

The chain carries TRBV10-3 and TRBJ2-4; 10 nucleotides agree with TRBD1. This CDR3 has 15 residues. With 8 bases clipped from V and 0 bases from J, the junction kept 4 bases outside the gene matches. Germline V gene data show CDR1 as ENHRY and CDR2 as SYGVKD. DNA of the CDR3: TGTGCCATCGGACAGGGGGAGTTAGCCAAAAACATTCAGTACTTC. Protein: CAIGQGELAKNIQYF.

CDR3 sequence (DNA): TGTGCCAGCAGCCTCGGAGGGTTCTATTACGAGCAGTACTTC. Translated, it gives CASSLGGFYYEQYF. This chain uses TRBV6-5 with TRBJ2-7, with D tentatively TRBD2 (6 bases). The CDR3 is made up of 14 amino acids. CDR1 and CDR2 from the germline V gene are MNHEY and SVGAGI. V lost 6 bases to trimming and J lost 4 bases, with 16 bases between them.

The chain links TRBV7-7 to TRBJ2-3; 8 nucleotides agree with TRBD1. The V and J ends lost 5 bases and 2 bases, in that order; junction bases with no gene match: 6. The CDR3 spans 15 residues. Germline V gene sequence: CDR1 SSHAT, CDR2 FNYEAQ (reference sequence). The CDR3 nucleotides read TGTGCCAGCAGCCCGGACAGGGCCTTCACAGATACGCAGTATTTT. It is translated as CASSPDRAFTDTQYF. The entire variable domain, with the rest obtained from reference TRBV7-7 and TRBJ2-3, is as follows: GAGVSQSPRYKVTKRGQDVTLRCDPISSHATLYWYQQALGQGPEFLTYFNYEAQPDKSGLPSDRFSAERPEGSISTLTIQRTEQRDSAMYRCASSPDRAFTDTQYFGPGTRLTVL.

The CDR3 is CASSLEGAQAKNIQYF. CDR3 DNA sequence: TGCGCCAGCAGCTTGGAGGGGGCGCAGGCCAAAAACATTCAGTACTTC. The J gene is TRBJ2-4, the V gene TRBV5-1; 7 bases line up with TRBD1. V was clipped by 0 bases and J by 1 base; unmatched bases: 4. In germline, CDR1 is SGHRS, CDR2 YFSETQ. This CDR3 region has 16 residues.

This chain uses TRBV9 with TRBJ1-6, with a tentative D call TRBD1 (6 bases). Trimming took off 1 base at V and 6 bases at J, with 11 bases between the two ends. Looked up from germline, CDR1 is SGDLS and CDR2 is YYNGEE. This CDR3 comprises 15 residues. This CDR3 reads CASSVKGVANSPLHF. The CDR3 DNA is TGTGCCAGCAGCGTAAAGGGGGTGGCTAATTCACCCCTCCACTTT.

This sequence joins TRBV12-5 and TRBJ2-6; 7 nucleotides align to TRBD2. The CDR3 totals 15 residues. V lost 5 bases to trimming and J lost 2 bases; unmatched junction nucleotides: 3. CDR1 is LGHNT and CDR2 is FRNRAP in the germline V gene. The CDR3 reads CASGLAGAGANVLTF. DNA of the CDR3: TGTGCTAGTGGTCTCGCGGGAGCTGGGGCCAACGTCCTGACTTTC.

The chain combines TRBV2 with TRBJ1-5; 7 bases fit TRBD1. The CDR3 totals 15 residues. The V gene's germline CDR1 is SNHLY and CDR2 FYNNEI. After removal of 0 bases from V and 5 bases from J, the junction contained 4 bases not matched to a gene. The CDR3 nucleotides are TGTGCCAGCAGTGAAGCGACAGGGCGGTATCAGCCCCAGCATTTT. It translates to CASSEATGRYQPQHF.

The CDR3 loop reads CASSPILAGAYNEQFF. For the CDR3, the DNA is TGTGCCAGCAGCCCAATACTAGCGGGGGCTTACAATGAGCAGTTCTTC. V is TRBV14 and J is TRBJ2-1, with TRBD2 matching 11 bases. The CDR3 runs 16 residues. Germline loops: CDR1 SGHDN, CDR2 FVKESK. With V trimmed by 4 bases and J by 4 bases, 6 bases remained unmatched. Together with reference TRBV14 and TRBJ2-1, the CDR3 gives the full variable domain: EAGVTQFPSHSVIEKGQTVTLRCDPISGHDNLYWYRRVMGKEIKFLLHFVKESKQDESGMPNNRFLAERTGGTYSTLKVQPAELEDSGVYFCASSPILAGAYNEQFFGPGTRLTVL.

J is TRBJ2-1 and V is TRBV25-1, with TRBD2 identical over 12 bases. The CDR3 runs to 17 residues. The junction had 6 bases not matched to a gene; V was cut back by 3 bases and J by 3 bases. Germline V lookup: CDR1 MGHDK, CDR2 SYGVNS. CDR3 residues: CASSEKLAGGLYNEQFF. Written as DNA, the CDR3 is TGTGCCAGCAGTGAGAAACTAGCGGGGGGCCTCTACAATGAGCAGTTCTTC.

The chain recombines TRBV19 with TRBJ2-1; 7 bases agree with TRBD2. J was trimmed by 0 bases and V by 7 bases; bases with no gene match: 6. CDR3 size: 15 residues. Germline V gene sequence: CDR1 LNHDA, CDR2 SQIVND (reference sequence). CDR3 amino acids: CASTFGGSSYNEQFF. The CDR3 DNA reads as TGTGCCAGTACGTTTGGCGGGAGCTCCTACAATGAGCAGTTCTTC.

The gene calls are TRBV5-1 and TRBJ2-1; possibly TRBD2 for D (5 bases). V lost 3 bases, J lost 4 bases, and 14 bases lay in between. The CDR3 has 15 amino acids. Germline CDR1 and CDR2: SGHRS and YFSETQ. The CDR3, as DNA: TGCGCCAGCAGCTATGAGGGCCAATTATACAATGAGCAGTTCTTC. Translating it yields CASSYEGQLYNEQFF.

The gene calls are TRBV25-1 and TRBJ1-1; 8 positions match TRBD1. The CDR3 covers 14 residues. V gave up 6 bases and J gave up 2 bases; unmatched junction bases: 5. Germline CDR1 is MGHDK and CDR2 is SYGVNS. The CDR3 DNA reads TGTGCCAGCAGAATTACAGGGGGTAACACTGAAGCTTTCTTT. Its protein product is CASRITGGNTEAFF.

In this sample, this clone turned up a few times. The CDR3 region is CASSRTSGGTDTQYF. The DNA for the CDR3 is TGTGCCAGCAGCCGGACTAGTGGTGGCACAGATACGCAGTATTTT. The V call is TRBV6-5, the J call TRBJ2-3, with 7 positions matching TRBD2. Trimming took 6 bases from V and 1 from J; bases not matched to a gene: 7. This CDR3 has 15 amino acids. In germline, CDR1 is MNHEY, CDR2 SVGAGI.

The chain links TRBV19 to TRBJ2-5, with 9 nucleotides matching TRBD1. The length of the CDR3 is 15 residues. Unmatched junction bases numbered 9, after V lost 5 bases and J lost 5 bases. Germline V gene data show CDR1 as LNHDA and CDR2 as SQIVND (reference sequence). The CDR3 here is CASSGRDRELETQYF. The CDR3 bases are TGTGCCAGTAGTGGGAGGGACAGGGAGTTGGAGACCCAGTACTTC.

The chain recombines TRBV7-3 with TRBJ2-1, with a weak D call TRBD2 (6 bases). Trimming left V 4 bases short and J 4 bases short, with 23 bases between. Germline V gene data show CDR1 as SGHTA and CDR2 as FQGTGA. The CDR3 runs 18 residues. The CDR3 loop reads CASSSKEGGIGPYNEQFF. For the CDR3, the DNA is TGTGCCAGCAGCTCTAAGGAGGGCGGAATTGGCCCGTACAATGAGCAGTTCTTC.

This rearrangement joins TRBV7-8 to TRBJ2-7; D is unresolved. Trimming took 2 bases from V and 2 from J, leaving 10 bases between them. Germline assignment: CDR1 SGHVS and CDR2 FQNEAQ. The CDR3 runs to 14 residues. CDR3 in amino acids: CASSLLTTTYEQYF. DNA for the CDR3: TGTGCCAGCAGCTTACTTACAACCACCTACGAGCAGTACTTC.

The V and J genes are TRBV2 and TRBJ2-5; the match to TRBD2 covers 16 bases. CDR3 size: 15 residues. In germline, CDR1 is SNHLY, CDR2 FYNNEI. Trimming took 6 bases from V and 4 from J; bases not matched to a gene: 2. This CDR3 is CASSGTSGGAETQYF. The CDR3 nucleotides read TGTGCCAGCAGCGGGACTAGCGGGGGGGCAGAGACCCAGTACTTC.

CDR3 residues: CASSLGDRACGYTF. The CDR3 DNA reads TGTGCCAGCAGCTTGGGCGACAGGGCCTGTGGCTACACCTTC. The chain has TRBV5-6 and TRBJ1-2; 7 bases agree with TRBD1. CDR3 length equals 14 residues. Germline lookup yields CDR1 SGHDT and CDR2 YYEEEE. With V trimmed by 0 bases and J by 7 bases, 6 bases remained unmatched.

V and J are TRBV19 and TRBJ1-4; a possible D gene is TRBD1 (6 bases). CDR1 is LNHDA and CDR2 is SQIVND in the germline V gene (reference sequence). The germline V and J ends were trimmed by 5 bases and 6 bases, with 25 bases remaining between them. This CDR3 comprises 18 residues. The CDR3 DNA is TGTGCCAGTAGTCCCTACCCCCCACAGGGCTTGAGGGATGAAAAACTGTTTTTT. This gives the protein CASSPYPPQGLRDEKLFF.

This chain uses TRBV6-5 with TRBJ2-7, with TRBD2 matching 9 bases. The germline V gene encodes CDR1 MNHEY and CDR2 SVGAGI. The CDR3 is 14 amino acids. The junction had 3 bases not matched to a gene; V was cut back by 5 bases and J by 1 base. The CDR3 spells CASSSGGMSYEQYF. The CDR3 DNA reads TGTGCCAGCAGTAGCGGGGGGATGTCCTACGAGCAGTACTTC.

This rearrangement joins TRBV27 to TRBJ1-2; D is ambiguous. The V end was cut by 8 bases, the J end by 1 base, with 14 bases between. Germline V gene data show CDR1 as MNHEY and CDR2 as SMNVEV (reference sequence). CDR3 size: 14 residues. The CDR3 bases are TGTGCCAGCGCCGCTCAGACATTTAACTATGGCTACACCTTC. Its protein is CASAAQTFNYGYTF.

The rearrangement joins TRBV10-1 to TRBJ2-7; possible D gene TRBD1, 5 bases. From germline, CDR1 is WNHNN and CDR2 SYGVQD (reference sequence). The CDR3 is made up of 15 amino acids. The V end was cut by 7 bases, the J end by 6 bases, with 22 bases between. The CDR3 nucleotides are TGCGCCAGCACCTCCTGCCAGAGACAGAACCGCGAGCAGTACTTC. Its translation: CASTSCQRQNREQYF.

The gene calls are TRBV7-2 and TRBJ2-2, with 8 bases matching TRBD1. Germline values: CDR1 SGHTA, CDR2 FQGNSA. The junction had 5 bases not matched to a gene; V was cut back by 2 bases and J by 3 bases. CDR3 size: 16 residues. The CDR3, as DNA: TGTGCCAGCAGCTTACAAGGGACAGGATACACCGGGGAGCTGTTTTTT. The encoded protein is CASSLQGTGYTGELFF.